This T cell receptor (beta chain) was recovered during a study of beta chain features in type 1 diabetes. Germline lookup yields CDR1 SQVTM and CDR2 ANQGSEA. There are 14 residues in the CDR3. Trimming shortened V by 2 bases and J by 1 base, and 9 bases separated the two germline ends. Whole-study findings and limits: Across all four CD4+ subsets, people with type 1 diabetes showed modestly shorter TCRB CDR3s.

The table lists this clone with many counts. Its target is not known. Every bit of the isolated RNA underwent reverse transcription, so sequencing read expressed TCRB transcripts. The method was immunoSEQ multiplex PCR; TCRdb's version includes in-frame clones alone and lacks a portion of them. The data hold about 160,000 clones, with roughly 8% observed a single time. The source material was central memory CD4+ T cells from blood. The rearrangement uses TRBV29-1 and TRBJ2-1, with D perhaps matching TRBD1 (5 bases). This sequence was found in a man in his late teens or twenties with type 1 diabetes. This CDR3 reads CSVETAGSYNEQFF. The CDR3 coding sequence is TGCAGCGTTGAAACGGCAGGGTCCTACAATGAGCAGTTCTTC.